This TCR beta chain comes out of a study of blood T cells in healthy people across ages. Findings and caveats of the study: Unknown CMV status may confound age-related changes in expanded clones. Diversity was higher, and naive CD4+ cells more numerous, in long-lived donors than in aged donors.

This clonotype was detected a few times. Its antigen is as yet unknown. Together with a sample-barcoded 5' primer, a J-beta primer mix was included in a second PCR lasting roughly 6 to 12 cycles. TCRdb reprocessed the 5' RACE reads via MiXCR and lists one record per CDR3 protein. The sample carries around 990,000 distinct CDR3 sequences, less than 25% recorded once. These data were also reused for a study on T cells of mothers and their children. That source notes: The TCR beta CDR3 read count exceeded 8.5 million for each mother and was 2.5 million to 3 million for each child. Related mother-child pairs showed slightly higher but non-significant overlap than unrelated pairs.

The clonotype originates from a girl aged 2-10 years in good health. The sequenced sample was blood.

This CDR3 reads CSAIGGEKETQYF. The DNA of the CDR3 is TGCAGTGCTATAGGGGGGGAAAAAGAGACCCAGTACTTC. The genes are TRBV20-1 and TRBJ2-7; a possible D gene is TRBD2 (7 bases). The J call may be in error: the DNA end matches TRBJ2-5 better. The CDR3 covers 13 residues. Germline V gene sequence: CDR1 DFQATT, CDR2 SNEGSKA (reference sequence).